The T cell receptor (beta chain) described here comes from a study of OX40 agonist ivuxolimab in advanced cancers. Looking at the study overall: The mean age was approximately 60 years, ranging from about 23 to 85, with 65% to 90% of participants male.

The CDR3 length is 13 residues. V lost 4 bases to trimming and J lost 3 bases, with 9 bases between them. Germline lookup yields CDR1 SGHRS and CDR2 YFSETQ. About this clone itself: No antigen is known for it.

Only in-frame clones appear in the TCRdb table, and some are missing; sequencing was by immunoSEQ multiplex PCR. This table has tens of thousands of clones, approximately 90% appearing once. Study-wide findings and caveats: Researchers did not establish what antigens the expanded peripheral T cells target. Patients with a partial response at 0.1-3.0 mg/kg had among the lowest clonal expansion.

This clonotype originated in an adult with an advanced solid tumor such as melanoma, head and neck, liver or kidney cancer. Sequenced here: CD4+ or CD8+ T cells sorted from blood, sampled in a trial of the OX40 agonist ivuxolimab. This chain connects TRBV5-1 to TRBJ2-3; no reliable D call. This CDR3 is CASSLPGTDTQYF. The CDR3 nucleotides are TGCGCCAGCAGCCTTCCTGGGACAGATACGCAGTATTTT. Full variable domain (outside the CDR3, taken from reference TRBV5-1 and TRBJ2-3): KAGVTQTPRYLIKTRGQQVTLSCSPISGHRSVSWYQQTPGQGLQFLFEYFSETQRNKGNFPGRFSGRQFSNSRSEMNVSTLELGDSALYLCASSLPGTDTQYFGPGTRLTVL.